This entry lists 32 T cell receptor beta chains sequenced from one sample in a study of post-analysis software for immune sequencing data (dated by TCRdb to between 2014 and 2017). Broader findings and caveats from the paper: Several TRBV segments, including TRBV5-6, TRBV5-1 and TRBV20-1, were significantly more frequent in patients than controls.

Their antigen targets remain unknown. The library was prepared using PCR. Sequencing was performed on an Illumina HiSeq 2500. To reduce PCR and sequencing biases, unique molecular identifiers were built into the TCR beta cDNA libraries. TCRdb passed the public sequencing reads through fastp at Q25 and MiXCR, retaining productive beta sequences. Duplicate CDR3 protein sequences are folded into a single record with the most common DNA and genes. Across this sample there are about 800,000 distinct CDR3 sequences, with about 32% seen only once. The ten top clones hold about 0.5% of the sample. Material: blood. These receptors came from a girl aged 10-17 years with multiple sclerosis.

The chain carries TRBV29-1 and TRBJ2-4; the D is unclear. The CDR3 consists of 14 residues. V shed 5 bases and J shed 1 base, with 12 bases lying between them. The germline gives CDR1 SQVTM, CDR2 ANQGSEA. In nucleotides, the CDR3 is TGCAGCGTTAGGATGAAACTGGCCAAAAACATTCAGTACTTC. Translated, it gives CSVRMKLAKNIQYF.

This clonotype was counted a few times. V gene TRBV20-1 combines with J gene TRBJ1-1; D unclear. V was shortened by 1 base and J by 0 bases, with 9 bases between the two germline ends. The germline gives CDR1 DFQATT, CDR2 SNEGSKA (reference sequence). The length of the CDR3 is 14 residues. CDR3: CSARVPVMNTEAFF. DNA for the CDR3: TGCAGTGCTAGAGTTCCAGTCATGAACACTGAAGCTTTCTTT.

The J gene is TRBJ2-1, the V gene TRBV29-1; D is undetermined. Near its end, the DNA agrees better with TRBJ2-7, so the J call may be wrong. Germline-derived CDR1 and CDR2 are SQVTM and ANQGSEA. The CDR3 is made up of 12 amino acids. In DNA form, the CDR3 reads TGCAGCGGGGTTCTAGGCTACAATGAGCAGTACTTC. This gives the protein CSGVLGYNEQYF.

This clonotype was seen only a few times. The junction departs from germline at one end; a sequencing error may be responsible. The chain carries TRBV6-2 or TRBV6-3 and TRBJ2-3; 7 bases line up with TRBD2. This CDR3 is built from 15 residues. Germline values: CDR1 MNHEY, CDR2 SVGEGT. The CDR3 loop reads CASSYPTTSRDTQYF. CDR3 sequence (DNA): TGTGCCAGCAGTTACCCTACGACTAGCAGAGATACGCAGTATTTT.

This clonotype came up many times. In DNA form, the CDR3 reads TGCAGCGTTGAATTGGGGGTGGAGACCCAGTACTTC. Its translation: CSVELGVETQYF. The genes are TRBV29-1 and TRBJ2-5, with D perhaps assigned TRBD1 or TRBD2 (5 bases each). CDR1 and CDR2 from the germline V gene are SQVTM and ANQGSEA. The germline V and J ends were trimmed by 2 bases and 5 bases, with 9 bases remaining between them. The CDR3 covers 12 residues.

This clonotype has more than one count but fewer than ten. This chain uses TRBV24-1 with TRBJ1-2, with 10 bases aligning to TRBD1. The V segment lost 2 bases and the J segment 8 bases; nucleotides outside the gene matches: 10. CDR3 length equals 16 residues. Germline-derived CDR1 and CDR2 are KGHDR and SFDVKD. The CDR3 nucleotides read TGTGCCACCAGTGATTCAAGACAGGGGGCGCGTAACGGCTACACCTTC. Protein product: CATSDSRQGARNGYTF.

The chain recombines TRBV20-1 with TRBJ2-7; TRBD2 aligns across 10 bases. V gave up 6 bases and J gave up 3 bases; unmatched junction bases: 8. The CDR3 covers 14 residues. Germline lookup yields CDR1 DFQATT and CDR2 SNEGSKA (reference sequence). CDR3 amino acids: CSAQKRGGIYEQYF. The CDR3 bases are TGCAGTGCCCAAAAGCGGGGGGGCATCTACGAGCAGTACTTC.

This clonotype was recorded a few times. The chain links TRBV4-1 to TRBJ2-7; unclear D gene. The V gene's germline CDR1 is MGHRA and CDR2 YSYEKL. V was cut by 0 bases and J by 5 bases, with 8 bases left in between. The CDR3 is 13 amino acids. CDR3 nucleotide sequence: TGCGCCAGCAGCCAAGAGGACGACGACGAGCAGTACTTC. It codes for CASSQEDDDEQYF.

This clonotype was found a few times. The chain recombines TRBV29-1 with TRBJ2-1, with TRBD2 as a possible D gene (6 bases). The CDR3 consists of 14 residues. Germline-derived CDR1 and CDR2 are SQVTM and ANQGSEA. The V end lost 7 bases, the J end lost 7 bases, and 20 bases lay between the germline ends. CDR3 in DNA: TGCAGCGCCAAAATAGCGGTAGCAGGGAATGAGCAGTTCTTC. Translation: CSAKIAVAGNEQFF.

In this sample, this clonotype turned up a few times. The rearrangement joins TRBV12-5 to TRBJ2-7; the D is unclear. The germline CDR1 and CDR2 sequences are LGHNT and FRNRAP. Trimming shortened V by 7 bases and J by 2 bases, and 21 bases separated the two germline ends. CDR3 length equals 16 residues. The DNA for the CDR3 is TGTGCTAGTGTACCTGTAGACCGGGTCTCGACCTACGAGCAGTACTTC. Amino acids: CASVPVDRVSTYEQYF.

The genes are TRBV20-1 and TRBJ2-3; unclear D gene. This CDR3 comprises 13 residues. Germline V lookup: CDR1 DFQATT, CDR2 SNEGSKA (reference sequence). CDR3 sequence: CTVPIPSTDTQYF. Here the CDR3 DNA reads TGCACGGTCCCTATCCCTAGCACAGATACGCAGTATTTT.

The chain employs TRBV9 and TRBJ2-7, with D unclear. V was shortened by 0 bases and J by 3 bases, with 16 bases between the two germline ends. Germline V gives CDR1 SGDLS, CDR2 YYNGEE. CDR3 length: 16 amino acids. The CDR3 loop reads CASSVGLGADLYEQYF. The CDR3 coding sequence is TGTGCCAGCAGCGTAGGTCTCGGAGCAGACCTCTACGAGCAGTACTTC.

The CDR3 sequence is CASSQGLGTDTGELFF. CDR3 bases: TGTGCCAGCAGCCAAGGGTTGGGGACGGACACCGGGGAGCTGTTTTTT. This sequence joins TRBV5-8 and TRBJ2-2, with D perhaps assigned TRBD1 or TRBD2 (5 bases each). The CDR3 has 16 residues. Trimming cost V 4 bases and J 3 bases, with 16 bases left between them. Germline assignment: CDR1 SGHTS and CDR2 YDEGEE.

The chain employs TRBV2 and TRBJ2-1, with D possibly TRBD1 on 5 matching bases. In germline, CDR1 is SNHLY, CDR2 FYNNEI. V lost 6 bases, J lost 7 bases, and 16 bases lay in between. This CDR3 comprises 14 residues. This CDR3 is CASSTVGARNEQFF. The CDR3 DNA sequence: TGTGCCAGCAGCACCGTTGGGGCGAGGAATGAGCAGTTCTTC.

This clonotype was picked up a small number of times. The CDR3 DNA reads TGTGCCAGCAGTTTCTTATCTAACACTGAAGCTTTCTTT. It translates to CASSFLSNTEAFF. The V and J genes are TRBV28 and TRBJ1-1, with unresolved D. Per germline, CDR1 MDHEN and CDR2 SYDVKM. V gave up 3 bases and J gave up 2 bases, with 7 bases separating them. The CDR3 consists of 13 residues.

There are a few counts of this clonotype. This chain connects TRBV28 to TRBJ2-7; the D gene is possibly TRBD1 (6 bases). V lost 5 bases and J 5 bases, leaving 10 bases between the germline ends. CDR1 is MDHEN, CDR2 SYDVKM, per germline. The CDR3 is made up of 12 amino acids. CDR3 in amino acids: CASSLGTNEQYF. CDR3 sequence (DNA): TGTGCCAGCAGTCTAGGGACAAACGAGCAGTACTTC.

This clonotype was found a few times. The rearrangement joins TRBV29-1 to TRBJ1-4, with D possibly being TRBD1 (5 bases). The CDR3 totals 14 residues. V was shortened by 6 bases and J by 4 bases, with 15 bases between the two germline ends. The germline V gene encodes CDR1 SQVTM and CDR2 ANQGSEA. The CDR3 region has the DNA TGCAGCGTGAAACAGGCCGGCGGTAATGAAAAACTGTTTTTT. Amino acid sequence: CSVKQAGGNEKLFF.

In its sample, this clonotype was seen a few times. The genes are TRBV7-2 and TRBJ2-1, with 7 positions matching TRBD2. V dropped 5 bases and J dropped 7; count of bases not matched to a gene: 8. From germline, CDR1 is SGHTA and CDR2 FQGNSA. The CDR3 covers 14 residues. CDR3 nucleotides: TGTGCCAGCAGCATGGGGCTGCGGGAGAATGAGCAGTTCTTC. Translated: CASSMGLRENEQFF.

A few counts support this clonotype. The chain employs TRBV18 and TRBJ1-1, with unresolved D. Germline V gives CDR1 KGHSH, CDR2 LQKENI. The CDR3 loop spans 14 amino acids. Trimming cost V 3 bases and J 2 bases, with 10 bases left between them. The CDR3 loop is CASSPLGLNTEAFF. CDR3 in DNA: TGTGCCAGCTCACCCCTAGGGCTCAACACTGAAGCTTTCTTT.

The CDR3: CSAGVSYGGFETQYF. The DNA of the CDR3 is TGCAGTGCTGGAGTTAGTTATGGGGGATTCGAGACCCAGTACTTC. The chain employs TRBV20-1 and TRBJ2-5, with D tentatively TRBD1 or TRBD2 (5 bases each). The CDR3 runs 15 residues. Germline lookup yields CDR1 DFQATT and CDR2 SNEGSKA (reference sequence). V dropped 5 bases and J dropped 5 bases, with 21 bases sitting between them.

The chain joins TRBV10-3 to TRBJ2-1; 7 nucleotides align to TRBD2. The CDR3 has 14 residues. CDR1 and CDR2 (germline): ENHRY, SYGVKD. The ends lost 6 bases at V and 5 bases at J; junction bases unmatched: 7. The CDR3 DNA reads as TGTGCCATCAGGTCCAGGACTAGTCACAATGAGCAGTTCTTC. Amino acid sequence: CAIRSRTSHNEQFF.

This clonotype was recorded only once. The chain employs TRBV5-1 and TRBJ1-1, with 7 bases aligning to TRBD1. CDR3 length: 14 residues. Germline CDR1 reads SGHRS; CDR2 reads YFSETQ. V lost 3 bases to trimming and J lost 5 bases; unmatched junction nucleotides: 7. CDR3 nucleotides: TGCGCCAGCAGCTGGGACAGCCGAGGAACTGAAGCTTTCTTT. Its translation is CASSWDSRGTEAFF. Based on the CDR3 plus reference TRBV5-1 and TRBJ1-1, the full variable domain is KAGVTQTPRYLIKTRGQQVTLSCSPISGHRSVSWYQQTPGQGLQFLFEYFSETQRNKGNFPGRFSGRQFSNSRSEMNVSTLELGDSALYLCASSWDSRGTEAFFGQGTRLTVV.

The rearrangement joins TRBV6-2 or TRBV6-3 to TRBJ2-3; the D gene could be TRBD1 or TRBD2 (6 bases each). Germline V CDR1 and CDR2: MNHEY, SVGEGT. V gave up 2 bases and J gave up 5 bases, with 17 bases separating them. The CDR3 extends over 16 amino acids. The CDR3 DNA follows: TGTGCCAGCAGTTACAGCCTAGGGGGACTGGAAGATACGCAGTATTTT. This gives the protein CASSYSLGGLEDTQYF.

This clonotype showed up just a few times. V usage is TRBV11-2 and J usage is TRBJ1-5; D is perhaps TRBD1 (5 bases). Germline-derived CDR1 and CDR2 are SGHAT and FQNNGV. The CDR3 is made up of 15 amino acids. Trimming shortened V by 5 bases and J by 2 bases, and 13 bases separated the two germline ends. The CDR3 is CASSRDSSGNQPQHF. The CDR3 bases are TGTGCCAGCAGCCGTGACAGCTCGGGCAATCAGCCCCAGCATTTT.

V usage is TRBV7-2 and J usage is TRBJ2-2; D call uncertain. In germline, CDR1 is SGHTA, CDR2 FQGNSA. There are 14 residues in the CDR3. V lost 5 bases, J lost 4 bases, and 11 bases lay in between. The CDR3 loop is CASSPLVGTGELFF. The CDR3 DNA follows: TGTGCCAGCAGCCCCCTGGTAGGCACCGGGGAGCTGTTTTTT.

CDR3 coding DNA: TGTGCCAGCAGTTACTTAGGGCTTGATGGCTACACCTTC. Translating gives CASSYLGLDGYTF. The chain has TRBV6-6 and TRBJ1-2; D not certain. CDR1 is MNHNY and CDR2 is SVGAGI in the germline V gene (reference sequence). V was pared by 1 base and J by 6 bases, with 9 bases between. CDR3 length equals 13 residues.

This clonotype has only a few counts. The gene calls are TRBV27 and TRBJ2-5; 9 bases agree with TRBD1. Germline V gene sequence: CDR1 MNHEY, CDR2 SMNVEV (reference sequence). The CDR3 contains 15 residues. The V segment lost 5 bases and the J segment 5 bases; nucleotides outside the gene matches: 9. CDR3 amino acids: CASSPWTGVMETQYF. The CDR3 nucleotides read TGTGCCAGCAGTCCCTGGACAGGGGTGATGGAGACCCAGTACTTC.

The chain uses TRBV5-1 and TRBJ2-7; TRBD2 agrees at 11 bases. CDR1 and CDR2 from the germline V gene are SGHRS and YFSETQ. The V gene end was trimmed by 3 bases and the J gene end by 4 bases; junction bases not matched to a gene: 6. CDR3 length: 15 amino acids. In DNA, the CDR3 is TGCGCCAGCAGCTGGGGACTAGCGGAAGGTTACGAGCAGTACTTC. It specifies CASSWGLAEGYEQYF.

At least ten counts were recorded for this clonotype. CDR3 coding DNA: TGTGCCAGCAGTTACGTCAGCTACACAGATACGCAGTATTTT. Translating it yields CASSYVSYTDTQYF. This chain connects TRBV6-6 to TRBJ2-3; unclear D gene. V was shortened by 2 bases and J by 2 bases, with 8 bases between the two germline ends. Germline lookup yields CDR1 MNHNY and CDR2 SVGAGI (reference sequence). There are 14 residues in the CDR3.

This clonotype was picked up many times. The chain is built from TRBV5-1 and TRBJ2-5; D uncertain. V shed 4 bases and J shed 0 bases, with 10 bases lying between them. Germline V gene sequence: CDR1 SGHRS, CDR2 YFSETQ. The CDR3 extends over 14 amino acids. This chain's CDR3 is CASSPDGNQETQYF. The CDR3 coding sequence is TGCGCCAGCAGCCCGGACGGTAACCAAGAGACCCAGTACTTC. Full variable domain (missing parts from reference TRBV5-1 and TRBJ2-5): KAGVTQTPRYLIKTRGQQVTLSCSPISGHRSVSWYQQTPGQGLQFLFEYFSETQRNKGNFPGRFSGRQFSNSRSEMNVSTLELGDSALYLCASSPDGNQETQYFGPGTRLLVL.

This clonotype came up many times. The chain joins TRBV4-2 to TRBJ1-6, with D tentatively TRBD1 (5 bases). The CDR3 totals 15 residues. Between the trimmed V and J ends, which lost 0 bases and 7 bases, there was a span of 10 bases. Per germline, CDR1 LGHNA and CDR2 YNFKEQ. The CDR3 protein is CASSQDFGANSPLHF. The CDR3 region has the DNA TGTGCCAGCAGCCAAGACTTCGGGGCCAATTCACCCCTCCACTTT.

The V gene is TRBV5-1, the J gene TRBJ1-5; perhaps TRBD1 as D (6 bases). The CDR3 extends over 17 amino acids. Germline V gene lookup returns CDR1 SGHRS and CDR2 YFSETQ. V was pared by 0 bases and J by 4 bases, with 17 bases between. As DNA, the CDR3 is TGCGCCAGCAGCTTGGGCGGAGGGGCCACAGGGAATCAGCCCCAGCATTTT. Its translation: CASSLGGGATGNQPQHF.